The present T cell receptor beta chain was sequenced within a study of monozygotic twins with inflammatory bowel disease. Study outcomes and limitations: No difference was seen in repertoire similarity between concordant and discordant twins, possibly from limited power. IBD patients showed reduced TCRbeta diversity (inverse Simpson) versus healthy co-twins.

This CDR3 comprises 15 residues. Germline V gives CDR1 SEHNR, CDR2 FQNEAQ (reference sequence). PCR of TCRalpha and TCRbeta cDNA was nested, with two rounds of about 17 and 10 cycles. TCRdb re-called the 5' RACE reads; one entry per CDR3 protein, DNA not given. This repertoire includes about 300,000 distinct CDR3 sequences. Total RNA from whole blood was isolated with no T cell sorting. Notes on this clonotype: Its antigen is not known.

This TCR was sampled from a human donor with ulcerative colitis or Crohn's disease, or a healthy co-twin of an affected twin (not recorded which). Sequences were obtained from blood. The chain combines TRBV7-9 with TRBJ2-7; checking the TCRdb D call of TRBD1 is not possible without DNA. The CDR3 is CASSLSGTGTVEQYF.